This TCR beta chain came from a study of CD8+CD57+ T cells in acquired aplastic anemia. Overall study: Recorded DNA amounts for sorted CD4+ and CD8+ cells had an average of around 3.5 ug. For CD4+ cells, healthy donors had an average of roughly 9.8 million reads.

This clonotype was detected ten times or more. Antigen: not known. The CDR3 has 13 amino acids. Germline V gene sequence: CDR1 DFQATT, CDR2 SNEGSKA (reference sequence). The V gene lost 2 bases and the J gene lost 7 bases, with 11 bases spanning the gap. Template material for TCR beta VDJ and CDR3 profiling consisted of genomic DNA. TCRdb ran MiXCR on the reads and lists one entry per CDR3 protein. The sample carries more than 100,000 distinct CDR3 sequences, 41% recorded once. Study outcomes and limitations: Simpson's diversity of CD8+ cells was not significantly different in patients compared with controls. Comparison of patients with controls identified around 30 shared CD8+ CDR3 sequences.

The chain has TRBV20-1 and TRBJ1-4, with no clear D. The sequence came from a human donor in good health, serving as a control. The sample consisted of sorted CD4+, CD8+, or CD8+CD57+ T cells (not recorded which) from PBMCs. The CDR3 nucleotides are TGCAGTGCTAGATCCAGGTTTTTTGAAAAACTGTTTTTT. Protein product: CSARSRFFEKLFF.